A single T cell receptor beta chain is shown here with its context. Its antigen is unknown. The sample is drawn from a study of cytomegalovirus exposure and HLA in healthy donors. Study-wide points: A later analysis showed that HLA-associated TCR beta chains had undergone more clonal expansion than equally common others. For most subjects, TCR beta sequences were reported to predict HLA-A and HLA-B alleles with accuracy. An apparent linkage of common viral pathogens to several of the most significant clusters emerged in a later analysis.

13 Jbeta primers and 60 Vbeta primers were used for the PCR. Using immunoSEQ multiplex PCR, the repertoire was profiled, and TCRdb retains in-frame clones only, with some absent. The data hold some 180,000 clones, with less than 80% observed a single time. Sampled while nominally healthy, donors likely had unrecorded immune exposures. The sequencing sample was made of PBMCs. The sequence was obtained from a young man in good health and CMV-seronegative.

CDR3 nucleotides: TGTGCCAGCAGTGAAGTCGGGGGTCTCTCTGGAAACACCATATATTTT. It is translated as CASSEVGGLSGNTIYF. The V gene is TRBV2, the J gene TRBJ1-3, with D tentatively TRBD1 (5 bases). Between the trimmed V and J ends, which lost 1 base and 0 bases, there was a span of 10 bases. The germline gives CDR1 SNHLY, CDR2 FYNNEI. The CDR3 loop spans 16 amino acids.